The 30 T cell receptor beta chains below were found in one sample sequenced in a study of shared clonotypes between healthy human individuals. Selected positively for CCR7 and CD45RO-negative, naive CD8 cells excluded terminally differentiated effector memory CD45RA+ cells. The table came from immunoSEQ multiplex PCR; TCRdb's copy has only in-frame clones and leaves some out. The repertoire holds about 2 million clones, roughly 95% seen once, with less than 1.5% in the top ten. The sequenced material came from naive CD8+ T cells sorted from blood. These receptors all come from a young man in good health.

The chain combines TRBV2 with TRBJ1-4, with 12 nucleotides matching TRBD1. The V and J ends lost 1 base and 7 bases, in that order; junction bases with no gene match: 10. In germline, CDR1 is SNHLY, CDR2 FYNNEI. CDR3 length equals 18 residues. In nucleotides, the CDR3 is TGTGCCAGCAGTGAAGAAGATGGGACAGGGGGCGAGGGTGAAAAACTGTTTTTT. Translated, it gives CASSEEDGTGGEGEKLFF.

Notes on this clone: Other nucleotide sequences in the sample specify the same CDR3. The chain joins TRBV9 to TRBJ2-7; D may be TRBD1 (6 bases). This CDR3 is built from 14 residues. Trimming cost V 0 bases and J 4 bases, with 11 bases left between them. Germline V gene lookup returns CDR1 SGDLS and CDR2 YYNGEE. The DNA for the CDR3 is TGTGCCAGCAGCGTAGCGGCAGGGGTGTACGAGCAGTACTTC. It encodes CASSVAAGVYEQYF.

The CDR3 reads CASSKQNYGYTF. DNA of the CDR3: TGTGCCAGCAGCAAACAAAACTATGGCTACACCTTC. The chain has TRBV7-9 and TRBJ1-2; D unclear. This CDR3 has 12 amino acids. From germline, CDR1 is SEHNR and CDR2 FQNEAQ (reference sequence). The V and J ends lost 5 bases and 2 bases respectively, with 6 bases between them.

This clone was observed a single time. V usage is TRBV27 and J usage is TRBJ2-1, with D perhaps TRBD1 (6 bases). This CDR3 region has 16 residues. The V end lost 7 bases, the J end lost 1 base, and 17 bases lay between the germline ends. Germline values: CDR1 MNHEY, CDR2 SMNVEV (reference sequence). The CDR3 nucleotides read TGTGCCAGCACCCCTCTGACAGGTTTTTCCTACAATGAGCAGTTCTTC. Translation: CASTPLTGFSYNEQFF.

The V gene is TRBV19, the J gene TRBJ2-7, with D unresolved. Trimming left V 2 bases short and J 4 bases short, with 9 bases between. In germline, CDR1 is LNHDA, CDR2 SQIVND (reference sequence). This CDR3 has 13 residues. This CDR3 reads CASSIYLLYEQYF. CDR3 bases: TGTGCCAGTAGTATATACCTTCTATACGAGCAGTACTTC.

Here the CDR3 reads CASSDLGGSNYGYTF. Here the CDR3 DNA reads TGTGCCAGCAGTGATTTGGGCGGTTCTAACTATGGCTACACCTTC. The chain is built from TRBV2 and TRBJ1-2; D is ambiguous. Trimming shortened V by 3 bases and J by 0 bases, and 11 bases separated the two germline ends. The CDR3 runs to 15 residues. The germline CDR1 and CDR2 sequences are SNHLY and FYNNEI.

The rearrangement joins TRBV7-9 to TRBJ2-2; tentatively, D is TRBD2 (5 bases). The CDR3 contains 16 residues. The V end lost 2 bases, the J end lost 2 bases, and 12 bases lay between the germline ends. In germline, CDR1 is SEHNR, CDR2 FQNEAQ (reference sequence). The CDR3 region has the DNA TGTGCCAGCAGCTTAATCATCGGGATTAACACCGGGGAGCTGTTTTTT. The encoded protein is CASSLIIGINTGELFF.

Regarding this clone: In the same sample, other DNA sequences code for this CDR3. The V and J genes are TRBV9 and TRBJ2-7; D is possibly TRBD1 or TRBD2 (6 bases each). Between the trimmed V and J ends, which lost 3 bases and 4 bases, there was a span of 14 bases. Germline CDR1 SGDLS, CDR2 YYNGEE. The CDR3 length is 14 residues. CDR3 residues: CASSEGGAGYEQYF. DNA of the CDR3: TGTGCCAGCAGCGAGGGGGGAGCAGGTTACGAGCAGTACTTC.

J is TRBJ2-3 and V is TRBV30; TRBD2 matches at 15 bases. V was clipped by 3 bases and J by 4 bases; unmatched bases: 8. The germline CDR1 and CDR2 sequences are GTSNPN and SVGIG (reference sequence). The CDR3 covers 17 residues. Here the CDR3 DNA reads TGTGCCTGGAGGGGACTAGCGGGGGGCCTTCGGGCAGATACGCAGTATTTT. Encoded protein: CAWRGLAGGLRADTQYF.

The V gene is TRBV27, the J gene TRBJ2-2; TRBD2 matches 11 bases. This CDR3 comprises 16 residues. Germline lookup yields CDR1 MNHEY and CDR2 SMNVEV (reference sequence). Trimming cost V 5 bases and J 5 bases; bases outside gene matches: 7. CDR3 DNA sequence: TGTGCCAGCAGTCCGACTAGCGGGATTGGGACCGGGGAGCTGTTTTTT. This gives the protein CASSPTSGIGTGELFF.

The chain is built from TRBV19 and TRBJ1-1, with D possibly matching TRBD1 (6 bases). V was clipped by 7 bases and J by 5 bases, with 14 bases between them. Germline V lookup: CDR1 LNHDA, CDR2 SQIVND (reference sequence). The CDR3 consists of 13 residues. The CDR3 here is CASNPGAGTEAFF. As DNA, the CDR3 is TGTGCCAGTAATCCAGGGGCAGGGACTGAAGCTTTCTTT.

The rearrangement links TRBV13 to TRBJ2-7; D is uncertain. Germline values: CDR1 PRHDT, CDR2 FYEKMQ (reference sequence). The V end was cut by 0 bases, the J end by 5 bases, with 8 bases between. The CDR3 loop spans 13 amino acids. CDR3 residues: CASSLGALDEQYF. DNA of the CDR3: TGTGCCAGCAGCTTAGGGGCGCTGGACGAGCAGTACTTC.

This clone has a single count. The gene calls are TRBV7-9 and TRBJ2-3; D is unclear. Between the trimmed V and J ends, which lost 7 bases and 5 bases, there was a span of 4 bases. This CDR3 region has 10 residues. Germline V lookup: CDR1 SEHNR, CDR2 FQNEAQ (reference sequence). The CDR3 reads CASKRDTQYF. CDR3 DNA: TGTGCCAGCAAGAGAGATACGCAGTATTTT.

The rearrangement joins TRBV6-4 to TRBJ2-2, with D unclear. CDR1 and CDR2 (germline): MRHNA, SNTAGT. CDR3 length: 15 amino acids. V lost 3 bases and J 4 bases, leaving 12 bases between the germline ends. As DNA, the CDR3 is TGTGCCAGCAGTGAGCGGTTCCCCCTCACCGGGGAGCTGTTTTTT. Its translation: CASSERFPLTGELFF.

CDR3 sequence reads: CASSVSLGGTNEQFF. As DNA, the CDR3 is TGCGCCAGCAGCGTCTCTTTAGGGGGGACCAATGAGCAGTTCTTC. The V and J genes are TRBV5-1 and TRBJ2-1; D may match TRBD1 or TRBD2 (6 bases each). The CDR3 spans 15 residues. Germline V gene sequence: CDR1 SGHRS, CDR2 YFSETQ. V lost 4 bases, J lost 6 bases, and 17 bases lay in between. The complete variable domain, with remaining parts taken from reference TRBV5-1 and TRBJ2-1, reads KAGVTQTPRYLIKTRGQQVTLSCSPISGHRSVSWYQQTPGQGLQFLFEYFSETQRNKGNFPGRFSGRQFSNSRSEMNVSTLELGDSALYLCASSVSLGGTNEQFFGPGTRLTVL.

Note on this clone: Within the sample, other DNA sequences also encode this same CDR3. This sequence joins TRBV19 and TRBJ1-5, with D hard to call. The CDR3 is 16 amino acids. V was cut by 0 bases and J by 2 bases, with 11 bases left in between. Germline V gives CDR1 LNHDA, CDR2 SQIVND (reference sequence). CDR3 protein: CASSIDLGEGNQPQHF. CDR3 nucleotide sequence: TGTGCCAGTAGTATAGATCTCGGAGAGGGCAATCAGCCCCAGCATTTT.

The genes are TRBV4-3 and TRBJ2-7; weak D call: TRBD2 (6 bases). V was clipped by 0 bases and J by 2 bases, with 14 bases between them. The CDR3 covers 16 residues. Germline assignment: CDR1 LGHNA and CDR2 YSLEER. The CDR3 is CASSQEAGGVAYEQYF. The CDR3 DNA follows: TGCGCCAGCAGCCAAGAGGCGGGCGGGGTAGCCTACGAGCAGTACTTC.

Worth noting for this clone: This specimen includes other DNA sequences encoding the same CDR3. The CDR3 loop reads CASSPTSGGYNEQFF. CDR3 DNA sequence: TGCGCCAGCAGCCCGACTAGCGGGGGTTACAATGAGCAGTTCTTC. V usage is TRBV10-2 and J usage is TRBJ2-1, with TRBD2 matching 12 bases. J gave up 4 bases and V 6 bases, and 4 bases lay outside the gene matches. The CDR3 spans 15 residues. Looked up from germline, CDR1 is WSHSY and CDR2 is SAAADI.

The rearrangement uses TRBV6-6 and TRBJ2-3; possibly TRBD1 or TRBD2 for D (5 bases each). This CDR3 spans 14 amino acids. V was cut by 1 base and J by 5 bases, with 10 bases left in between. From germline, CDR1 is MNHNY and CDR2 SVGAGI (reference sequence). The CDR3 DNA is TGTGCCAGCAGTTACTGGCCGGGGCTAGATACGCAGTATTTT. This encodes CASSYWPGLDTQYF.

On this clone itself: The sample carries other DNA sequences with the same CDR3. The chain links TRBV19 to TRBJ2-7, with D hard to call. The CDR3 contains 13 residues. V shed 5 bases and J shed 3 bases, with 11 bases lying between them. Germline lookup yields CDR1 LNHDA and CDR2 SQIVND (reference sequence). The CDR3 region has the DNA TGTGCCAGTAGTGCCGGGCAGAACTACGAGCAGTACTTC. It specifies CASSAGQNYEQYF.

This rearrangement joins TRBV9 to TRBJ2-3, with D perhaps TRBD1 (6 bases). V lost 0 bases and J 6 bases, leaving 11 bases between the germline ends. Germline CDR1 is SGDLS and CDR2 is YYNGEE. CDR3 length: 14 amino acids. CDR3 residues: CASSVEGQVDTQYF. As DNA, the CDR3 is TGTGCCAGCAGCGTAGAGGGACAAGTGGATACGCAGTATTTT.

This chain connects TRBV4-3 to TRBJ2-7; D is possibly TRBD2 (6 bases). Germline CDR1 reads LGHNA; CDR2 reads YSLEER. This CDR3 region has 15 residues. V was shortened by 1 base and J by 4 bases, with 14 bases between the two germline ends. Written as DNA, the CDR3 is TGCGCCAGCAGCCAAGTTCGTCAGGCGGGATACGAGCAGTACTTC. Protein: CASSQVRQAGYEQYF.

The chain carries TRBV28 and TRBJ1-2; a possible D gene is TRBD1 (6 bases). Trimming cost V 6 bases and J 5 bases, with 19 bases left between them. CDR3 length: 15 amino acids. Germline-derived CDR1 and CDR2 are MDHEN and SYDVKM. The CDR3 reads CASSPVGGLGYGYTF. In nucleotides, the CDR3 is TGTGCCAGCAGCCCCGTTGGGGGGCTCGGGTATGGCTACACCTTC.

The chain couples TRBV7-9 to TRBJ2-5; 8 bases agree with TRBD2. The CDR3 has 15 residues. J lost 0 bases, V lost 5 bases, and 5 bases had no gene match. Looked up from germline, CDR1 is SEHNR and CDR2 is FQNEAQ (reference sequence). This chain's CDR3 is CASSISGGDQETQYF. The CDR3 DNA sequence: TGTGCCAGCAGCATCAGCGGGGGCGACCAAGAGACCCAGTACTTC.

J is TRBJ2-2 and V is TRBV30; D gene unclear. CDR3 length equals 14 residues. The germline gives CDR1 GTSNPN, CDR2 SVGIG (reference sequence). V was cut by 5 bases and J by 6 bases, with 16 bases left in between. CDR3 sequence: CAWSGRTWAGELFF. CDR3 coding DNA: TGTGCCTGGTCCGGGCGGACCTGGGCCGGGGAGCTGTTTTTT.

The chain links TRBV5-1 to TRBJ2-7; weak D call: TRBD2 (7 bases). The CDR3 contains 14 residues. Germline V CDR1 and CDR2: SGHRS, YFSETQ. Between the trimmed V and J ends, which lost 4 bases and 4 bases, there was a span of 15 bases. CDR3 nucleotides: TGCGCCAGCAGCCCTGGGGGGGGCAGGTACGAGCAGTACTTC. Translating it yields CASSPGGGRYEQYF.

In regard to this clone: The identical CDR3 is also encoded by other nucleotide sequences in the sample. The J gene is TRBJ2-7, the V gene TRBV27, with D perhaps matching TRBD1 or TRBD2 (5 bases each). The germline V gene has CDR1 MNHEY and CDR2 SMNVEV (reference sequence). The CDR3 totals 13 residues. Trimming shortened V by 4 bases and J by 4 bases, and 11 bases separated the two germline ends. In DNA, the CDR3 is TGTGCCAGCAGTTACCGGGACGGTTACGAGCAGTACTTC. The encoded protein is CASSYRDGYEQYF.

The chain carries TRBV5-6 and TRBJ1-5, with D unclear. This CDR3 has 16 residues. Germline loops: CDR1 SGHDT, CDR2 YYEEEE. Trimming left V 0 bases short and J 4 bases short, with 14 bases between. CDR3: CASSLATGTGNQPQHF. The CDR3 DNA follows: TGTGCCAGCAGCTTGGCCACGGGAACCGGGAATCAGCCCCAGCATTTT.

The CDR3 DNA is TGTGCCAGCAGCGATCTAGCGGGAGGTCACGAGCAGTACTTC. It codes for CASSDLAGGHEQYF. The chain has TRBV25-1 and TRBJ2-7; 11 bases map to TRBD2. This CDR3 has 14 amino acids. V trimming: 6 bases; J trimming: 5 bases; junction bases outside the gene matches: 6. Germline V gene lookup returns CDR1 MGHDK and CDR2 SYGVNS.

The chain is built from TRBV10-1 and TRBJ2-7; possible D gene TRBD2, 5 bases. The CDR3 spans 12 residues. V lost 8 bases and J 4 bases, leaving 12 bases between the germline ends. Looked up from germline, CDR1 is WNHNN and CDR2 is SYGVQD (reference sequence). The CDR3 DNA reads as TGCGCCAGCCCGGGCACGGGGTACGAGCAGTACTTC. This sequence encodes CASPGTGYEQYF.